This T cell receptor beta chain is drawn from a study of spatial heterogeneity in lung cancer. The CDR3 extends over 15 amino acids. Germline V lookup: CDR1 SGHTA, CDR2 FQGNSA. The V and J ends lost 1 base and 3 bases respectively, with 10 bases between them. TCRdb independently ran MiXCR on the 5' RACE reads; one entry per CDR3 protein. The sample has roughly 20,000 distinct CDR3 sequences; roughly 4.5% are singletons. Time point meaning: sample taken at primary tumor resection. Whole RNA, which was extracted from tumor, nontumor lung tissue or frozen PBMC, was sequenced without any cell sorting. This clonotype was found many times.

The clonotype originates from a male donor with early-stage non-small cell lung cancer. This sample comprised PBMCs, obtained at surgery. V gene TRBV7-2 combines with J gene TRBJ1-5, with unresolved D. The CDR3 region has the DNA TGTGCCAGCAGCTTAGGATCTGGTTCCAATCAGCCCCAGCATTTT. This codes for CASSLGSGSNQPQHF.